These 30 T cell receptor beta chains were sequenced from one sample in a study of shared clonotypes between healthy human individuals. The table came from immunoSEQ multiplex PCR; TCRdb's copy has only in-frame clones and leaves some out. The sample includes a few million clones, around nine tenths of them seen just once. Material for sequencing was naive CD4+ T cells sorted from blood. Described subset: CD45RA+ positively selected. These receptors were taken from a man aged 18 to 30 in good health.

The chain joins TRBV11-2 to TRBJ1-6; possible D gene TRBD1, 5 bases. This CDR3 has 16 residues. Looked up from germline, CDR1 is SGHAT and CDR2 is FQNNGV. V lost 2 bases and J lost 6, with 14 bases in between. The CDR3 sequence is CASSLQSVGLNSPLHF. The CDR3 nucleotides read TGTGCCAGCAGCTTACAATCGGTGGGGCTTAATTCACCCCTCCACTTT. Complete variable domain (other parts from reference TRBV11-2 and TRBJ1-6): EAGVAQSPRYKIIEKRQSVAFWCNPISGHATLYWYQQILGQGPKLLIQFQNNGVVDDSQLPKDRFSAERLKGVDSTLKIQPAKLEDSAVYLCASSLQSVGLNSPLHFGNGTRLTVT.

This chain links TRBV10-3 with TRBJ1-1; tentatively, D is TRBD1 (6 bases). V shed 0 bases and J shed 3 bases, with 14 bases lying between them. The CDR3 extends over 16 amino acids. The germline V gene encodes CDR1 ENHRY and CDR2 SYGVKD. CDR3 nucleotide sequence: TGTGCCATCAGTGAGTCCCCGGGACAAAGAGACACTGAAGCTTTCTTT. Its protein is CAISESPGQRDTEAFF.

The CDR3 sequence is CASSPPGTGREKLFF. CDR3 DNA: TGTGCCAGCAGTCCCCCGGGGACAGGGAGAGAAAAACTGTTTTTT. The chain is built from TRBV6-5 and TRBJ1-4, with 9 bases lining up with TRBD1. Losses at the gene ends were 5 bases for V and 8 bases for J; bases not matched to a gene: 9. The CDR3 spans 15 residues. From germline, CDR1 is MNHEY and CDR2 SVGAGI.

The V gene is TRBV4-1, the J gene TRBJ2-5, with 7 positions matching TRBD2. Trimming took 4 bases from V and 4 from J; bases not matched to a gene: 12. The CDR3 covers 16 residues. From germline, CDR1 is MGHRA and CDR2 YSYEKL. CDR3 region: CASSPSPGRVGETQYF. The CDR3 DNA reads as TGCGCCAGCAGCCCCTCCCCAGGGAGGGTCGGAGAGACCCAGTACTTC.

The chain carries TRBV7-2 and TRBJ1-3; D perhaps matches TRBD1 (5 bases). Germline V gene data show CDR1 as SGHTA and CDR2 as FQGNSA. V was trimmed by 4 bases and J by 4 bases, leaving 14 bases between them. This CDR3 is built from 15 residues. The CDR3 coding sequence is TGTGCCAGCAGCTCAACGGCTGGGGGAGGAAACACCATATATTTT. Residues: CASSSTAGGGNTIYF.

CDR3 sequence: CASSQAGGGSYEQYF. In nucleotides, the CDR3 is TGTGCCAGCAGCCAAGCGGGAGGAGGGTCCTACGAGCAGTACTTC. V and J are TRBV7-2 and TRBJ2-7; 9 bases are a match to TRBD2. V lost 5 bases and J lost 1; bases outside the gene matches: 6. CDR1 is SGHTA and CDR2 is FQGNSA in the germline V gene. The CDR3 is 15 residues long.

The rearrangement joins TRBV23-1 to TRBJ1-3; 11 bases fit TRBD1. TRBV23-1 is designated an ORF whose function remains uncertain. Trimming cost V 2 bases and J 2 bases; bases outside gene matches: 11. The length of the CDR3 is 19 residues. The CDR3 is CASSQPDRGQRDTGNTIYF. CDR3 nucleotides: TGCGCCAGCAGTCAACCGGACAGGGGGCAGCGGGATACTGGAAACACCATATATTTT.

The table lists this clone with a count of one. Sequence at one end of the junction differs from germline and may be a read error. The V gene is TRBV19, the J gene TRBJ2-1; 7 positions match TRBD2. Germline CDR1 reads LNHDA; CDR2 reads SQIVND (reference sequence). The CDR3 runs 13 residues. Here the CDR3 DNA reads TGTGCCAGTAGTCCCGGGACTACCTCGAGGTTGGTCTTC. Its protein product is CASSPGTTSRLVF.

The chain joins TRBV5-4 to TRBJ2-2; D might be TRBD1 or TRBD2, each matching 5 bases. Germline CDR1 SGHNT, CDR2 YYREEE (reference sequence). The CDR3 loop spans 18 amino acids. Trimming pared 0 bases from V and 0 bases from J, leaving 15 bases between. CDR3 in DNA: TGTGCCAGCAGCTTGGGTGGGACCATACCGACGAACACCGGGGAGCTGTTTTTT. Translating it yields CASSLGGTIPTNTGELFF.

V is TRBV28 and J is TRBJ2-1; D is possibly TRBD2 (7 bases). V was clipped by 6 bases and J by 10 bases, with 19 bases between them. The CDR3 is 14 residues long. Germline assignment: CDR1 MDHEN and CDR2 SYDVKM. CDR3 bases: TGTGCCAGCAGCTCCGAGTCGCGGGGGCTAGAGCAGTTCTTC. Protein: CASSSESRGLEQFF.

This clone appeared a single time. The chain employs TRBV19 and TRBJ1-5, with 8 bases aligning to TRBD1. CDR3 length equals 15 residues. From germline, CDR1 is LNHDA and CDR2 SQIVND (reference sequence). V was clipped by 5 bases and J by 3 bases; unmatched bases: 6. CDR3 sequence reads: CASSFTGGDNQPQHF. CDR3 sequence (DNA): TGTGCCAGTAGTTTCACAGGGGGTGACAATCAGCCCCAGCATTTT.

This rearrangement joins TRBV7-9 to TRBJ1-4; 7 bases line up with TRBD1. The CDR3 is 17 residues long. J gave up 2 bases and V 5 bases, and 11 bases lay outside the gene matches. Per germline, CDR1 SEHNR and CDR2 FQNEAQ (reference sequence). This chain's CDR3 is CASSRRTGSATNEKLFF. The CDR3, as DNA: TGTGCCAGCAGCCGTCGGACAGGATCTGCCACTAATGAAAAACTGTTTTTT.

The chain joins TRBV7-9 to TRBJ1-6, with unresolved D. With 5 bases removed from V and 7 bases from J, the gap between germline ends came to 15 bases. This CDR3 is built from 15 residues. Germline loops: CDR1 SEHNR, CDR2 FQNEAQ (reference sequence). The chain's CDR3 is CASSESRRENSPLHF. The CDR3 DNA reads as TGTGCCAGCAGCGAGAGTAGGAGAGAGAATTCACCCCTCCACTTT.

The chain uses TRBV2 and TRBJ1-4; a weak D match, TRBD1 (5 bases). The CDR3 loop spans 16 amino acids. V lost 3 bases to trimming and J lost 7 bases, with 18 bases between them. CDR1 is SNHLY and CDR2 is FYNNEI in the germline V gene. The CDR3 nucleotides are TGTGCCAGCAGTGAGACCCGAGCAGTCCAGGGTGAAAAACTGTTTTTT. Protein: CASSETRAVQGEKLFF.

Regarding this clone: One end of the junction fails to match germline, which may point to a read error. CDR3 DNA sequence: TGTGCCATCAGTGAAGCATCTGAAGGCTACACCTTC. Translation: CAISEASEGYTF. The chain uses TRBV6-5 and TRBJ1-2; D uncertain. The CDR3 loop spans 12 amino acids. CDR1 and CDR2 (germline): MNHEY, SVGAGI.

This chain uses TRBV6-5 with TRBJ2-5; 7 bases are a match to TRBD2. The germline V gene encodes CDR1 MNHEY and CDR2 SVGAGI. With 0 bases clipped from V and 5 bases from J, the junction kept 3 bases outside the gene matches. The CDR3 covers 14 residues. The CDR3 DNA reads TGTGCCAGCAGTTACTCCGGGGGGACGGAGACCCAGTACTTC. Encoded protein: CASSYSGGTETQYF.

The chain uses TRBV5-4 and TRBJ2-7; tentatively, D is TRBD1 or TRBD2 (6 bases each). V was clipped by 1 base and J by 7 bases, with 15 bases between them. The CDR3 sequence is 14 residues long. CDR1 and CDR2 from the germline V gene are SGHNT and YYREEE (reference sequence). The CDR3 DNA reads TGTGCCAGCAGCTTGCCGGGGGCCCTCGGGGAGCAGTACTTC. It translates to CASSLPGALGEQYF.

The CDR3 protein is CASSSGTGTNSPLHF. CDR3 coding DNA: TGTGCCAGCAGTTCCGGGACAGGGACTAATTCACCCCTCCACTTT. The J gene is TRBJ1-6, the V gene TRBV6-5; 9 bases agree with TRBD1. With 4 bases clipped from V and 6 bases from J, the junction kept 4 bases outside the gene matches. From germline, CDR1 is MNHEY and CDR2 SVGAGI. CDR3 length: 15 residues.

In its sample, this clone was seen a few times. V and J are TRBV10-1 and TRBJ1-6; D is uncertain. V was cut by 2 bases and J by 7 bases, with 6 bases left in between. Germline V gives CDR1 WNHNN, CDR2 SYGVQD (reference sequence). The CDR3 is made up of 13 amino acids. In nucleotides, the CDR3 is TGCGCCAGCAGTGAGGGATGGAATTCACCCCTCCACTTT. Translation gives CASSEGWNSPLHF.

In regard to this clone: An end of the junction differs from the germline gene, which may be a read error. The V and J genes are TRBV25-1 and TRBJ1-4; perhaps TRBD1 as D (5 bases). CDR1 and CDR2 (germline): MGHDK, SYGVNS. This CDR3 comprises 15 residues. CDR3 region: CTSSTGGTGVGKLFF. In nucleotides, the CDR3 is TGTACCAGCAGTACGGGGGGGACCGGCGTGGGAAAACTGTTTTTT.

The chain is built from TRBV28 and TRBJ1-4; D is possibly TRBD1 (6 bases). The CDR3 runs to 16 residues. V lost 3 bases and J 2 bases, leaving 13 bases between the germline ends. The V gene's germline CDR1 is MDHEN and CDR2 SYDVKM. The CDR3 sequence: CASSLGGAGTNEKLFF. CDR3 in DNA: TGTGCCAGCAGTTTGGGGGGGGCTGGGACTAATGAAAAACTGTTTTTT.

The chain is built from TRBV10-3 and TRBJ1-3; D remains unclear. CDR3 length: 16 amino acids. V gave up 3 bases and J gave up 1 base, with 13 bases separating them. CDR1 and CDR2 (germline): ENHRY, SYGVKD. The chain's CDR3 is CAISDSTRVSGNTIYF. The DNA for the CDR3 is TGTGCCATCAGTGACTCCACCCGGGTTTCTGGAAACACCATATATTTT.

Turning to this clone: Distinct nucleotide sequences in the sample also encode this CDR3. The V call is TRBV9, the J call TRBJ2-2; D assignment may be TRBD1 or TRBD2 (6 bases each). The V end was cut by 2 bases, the J end by 2 bases, with 10 bases between. Germline V CDR1 and CDR2: SGDLS, YYNGEE. The CDR3 runs 15 residues. Here the CDR3 DNA reads TGTGCCAGCAGCGTTACAGGGACTAACACCGGGGAGCTGTTTTTT. Amino acids: CASSVTGTNTGELFF.

This clone has only one observation. The chain is built from TRBV10-3 and TRBJ2-5, with D tentatively TRBD1 (5 bases). The closer fit of TRBJ2-7 to the DNA end suggests the J call may be wrong. Germline CDR1 ENHRY, CDR2 SYGVKD. The CDR3 has 16 amino acids. CDR3 DNA sequence: TGTGCCATCAGTGAGTCGGGGCCGATGAGCTCCTACGAGCAGTACTTC. The encoded protein is CAISESGPMSSYEQYF.

The chain employs TRBV6-1 and TRBJ2-3; 14 bases map to TRBD2. The V gene end was trimmed by 5 bases and the J gene end by 4 bases; junction bases not matched to a gene: 2. The CDR3 has 15 amino acids. Germline V gene data show CDR1 as MNHNS and CDR2 as SASEGT. CDR3 sequence reads: CASSRLAGGADTQYF. As DNA, the CDR3 is TGTGCCAGCAGTCGACTAGCGGGGGGGGCAGATACGCAGTATTTT.

This chain connects TRBV2 to TRBJ2-1; D is unresolved. Germline loops: CDR1 SNHLY, CDR2 FYNNEI. The length of the CDR3 is 13 residues. Between the trimmed V and J ends, which lost 5 bases and 5 bases, there was a span of 10 bases. CDR3: CASSTERDNEQFF. The CDR3 DNA reads as TGTGCCAGCAGTACTGAAAGGGACAATGAGCAGTTCTTC.

This clone was observed once. V and J are TRBV15 and TRBJ2-1; 11 nucleotides line up with TRBD2. Germline V gives CDR1 LNHNV, CDR2 YYDKDF (reference sequence). The CDR3 runs 20 residues. V dropped 1 base and J dropped 2; count of bases not matched to a gene: 13. The CDR3 protein is CATSRGFELAGGQTYNEQFF. The DNA for the CDR3 is TGTGCCACCAGCAGAGGATTTGAGCTAGCGGGGGGTCAAACCTACAATGAGCAGTTCTTC. Supplemented by reference TRBV15 and TRBJ2-1, the full variable domain reads DAMVIQNPRYQVTQFGKPVTLSCSQTLNHNVMYWYQQKSSQAPKLLFHYYDKDFNNEADTPDNFQSRRPNTSFCFLDIRSPGLGDTAMYLCATSRGFELAGGQTYNEQFFGPGTRLTVL.

This clone appeared once. V and J are TRBV25-1 and TRBJ1-2; weak D call: TRBD1 (5 bases). With 3 bases removed from V and 7 bases from J, the gap between germline ends came to 21 bases. The CDR3 is 16 amino acids. Germline V CDR1 and CDR2: MGHDK, SYGVNS. The DNA of the CDR3 is TGTGCCAGCAGTGATGCCCAAATCGGGGGACGGAGTGGCTACACCTTC. Translating gives CASSDAQIGGRSGYTF.

V and J are TRBV2 and TRBJ1-2; 7 nucleotides match TRBD1. The CDR3 consists of 13 residues. The germline CDR1 and CDR2 sequences are SNHLY and FYNNEI. J was trimmed by 4 bases and V by 6 bases; bases with no gene match: 5. CDR3 sequence reads: CASSPTGIYGYTF. The CDR3 nucleotides are TGTGCCAGCAGCCCGACAGGGATCTATGGCTACACCTTC.

This chain joins TRBV9 and TRBJ2-7; D assignment may be TRBD1 or TRBD2 (6 bases each). Per germline, CDR1 SGDLS and CDR2 YYNGEE. Trimming removed 0 bases from V and 5 bases from J, with 15 bases in between. The CDR3 has 15 amino acids. CDR3 residues: CASSVGGRGTDEQYF. The DNA of the CDR3 is TGTGCCAGCAGCGTAGGGGGTAGGGGGACTGACGAGCAGTACTTC.